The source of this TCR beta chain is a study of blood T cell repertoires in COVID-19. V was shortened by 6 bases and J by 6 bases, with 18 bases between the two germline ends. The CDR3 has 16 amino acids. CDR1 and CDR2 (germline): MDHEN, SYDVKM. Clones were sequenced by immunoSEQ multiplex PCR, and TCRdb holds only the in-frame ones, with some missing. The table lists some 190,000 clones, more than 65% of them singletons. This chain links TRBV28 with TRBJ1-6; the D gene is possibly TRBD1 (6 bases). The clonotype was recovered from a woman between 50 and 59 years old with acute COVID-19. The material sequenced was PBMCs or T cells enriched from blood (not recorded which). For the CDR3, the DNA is TGTGCCAGCAGATATCCTGGGGGCAGGGGTAATTCACCCCTCCACTTT. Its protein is CASRYPGGRGNSPLHF.